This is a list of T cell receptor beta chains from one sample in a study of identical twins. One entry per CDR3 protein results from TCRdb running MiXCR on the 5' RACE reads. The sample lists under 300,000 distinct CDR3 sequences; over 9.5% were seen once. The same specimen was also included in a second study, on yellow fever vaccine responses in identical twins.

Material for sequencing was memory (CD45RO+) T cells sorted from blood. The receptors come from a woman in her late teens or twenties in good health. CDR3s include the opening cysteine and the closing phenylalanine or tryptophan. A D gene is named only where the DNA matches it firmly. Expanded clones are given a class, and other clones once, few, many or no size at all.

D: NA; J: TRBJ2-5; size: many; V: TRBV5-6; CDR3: CASSLAGWETQYF; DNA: TGTGCCAGCAGCTTGGCAGGTTGGGAGACCCAGTACTTC
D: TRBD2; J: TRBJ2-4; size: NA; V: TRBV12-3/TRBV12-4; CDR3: CASSSFSGGAKNIQYF; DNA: TGTGCCAGCAGTTCCTTTAGCGGGGGGGCCAAAAACATTCAGTACTTC
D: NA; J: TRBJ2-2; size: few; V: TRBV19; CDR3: CAIAGQGDTGELFF; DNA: TGTGCCATAGCAGGGCAGGGTGACACCGGGGAGCTGTTTTTT
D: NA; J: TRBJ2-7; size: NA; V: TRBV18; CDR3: CASSEDLNYEQYF; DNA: TGTGCCAGCTCGGAGGACCTCAACTACGAGCAGTACTTC
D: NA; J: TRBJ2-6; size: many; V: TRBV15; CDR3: CATSSDSGTGANVLTF; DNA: TGTGCCACCAGCAGCGATAGCGGAACTGGGGCCAACGTCCTGACTTTC
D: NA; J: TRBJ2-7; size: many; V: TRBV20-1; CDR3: CSATHLLSTYEQYF; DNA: TGCAGTGCTACTCATCTACTGAGTACATACGAGCAGTACTTC
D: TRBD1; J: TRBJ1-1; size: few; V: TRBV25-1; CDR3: CASREDRRNTEAFF; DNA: TGTGCCAGCAGAGAGGACAGGCGGAACACTGAAGCTTTCTTT
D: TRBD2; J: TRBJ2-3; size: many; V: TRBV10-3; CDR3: CAISVAGKTTTDTQYF; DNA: TGTGCCATCAGCGTAGCGGGGAAGACTACCACAGATACGCAGTATTTT
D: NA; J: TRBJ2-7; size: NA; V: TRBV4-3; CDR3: CASSQDSASDYEQYF; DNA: TGCGCCAGCAGCCAAGATAGTGCTAGTGACTACGAGCAGTACTTC
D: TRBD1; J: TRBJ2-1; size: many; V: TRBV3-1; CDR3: CASSPGQGPYNEQFF; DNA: TGTGCCAGCAGCCCCGGACAGGGACCCTACAATGAGCAGTTCTTC
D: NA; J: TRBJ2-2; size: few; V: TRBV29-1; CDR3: CSVGQKSITGELFF; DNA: TGCAGCGTAGGACAGAAATCGATCACCGGGGAGCTGTTTTTT
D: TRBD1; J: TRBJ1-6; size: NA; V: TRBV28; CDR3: CASSFRGDYNSPLHF; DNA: TGTGCCAGCAGTTTCAGGGGGGACTATAATTCACCCCTCCACTTT
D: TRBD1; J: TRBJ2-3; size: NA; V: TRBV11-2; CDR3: CASSANRGRGTDTQYF; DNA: TGTGCCAGCAGCGCCAACAGGGGGCGCGGGACAGATACGCAGTATTTT
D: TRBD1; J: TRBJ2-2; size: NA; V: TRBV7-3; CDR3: CASSRTPMGQGASGELFF; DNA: TGTGCCAGCAGCCGCACCCCAATGGGACAGGGGGCCTCCGGGGAGCTGTTTTTT
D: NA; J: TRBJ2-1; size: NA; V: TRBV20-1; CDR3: CSARVMRAYNEQFF; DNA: TGCAGTGCTAGAGTCATGAGGGCTTACAATGAGCAGTTCTTC
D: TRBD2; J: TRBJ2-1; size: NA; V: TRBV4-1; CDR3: CASSQDTSGSLGLGEQFF; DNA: TGCGCCAGCAGCCAAGATACTAGCGGGAGTTTAGGTCTGGGTGAGCAGTTCTTC
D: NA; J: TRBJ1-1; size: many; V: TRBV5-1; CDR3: CASSTGGPEAFF; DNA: TGCGCCAGCAGCACTGGGGGTCCTGAAGCTTTCTTT
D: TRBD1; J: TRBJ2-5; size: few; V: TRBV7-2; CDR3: CASSTPRTGFKQYF; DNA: TGTGCCAGCAGCACCCCCCGGACAGGGTTTAAGCAGTACTTC
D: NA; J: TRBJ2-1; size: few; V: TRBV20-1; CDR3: CSARRSYDNEQFF; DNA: TGCAGTGCTAGAAGGTCCTATGACAATGAGCAGTTCTTC
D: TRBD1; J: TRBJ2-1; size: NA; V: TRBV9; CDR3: CASSAHGQGRLPSEQFF; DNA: TGTGCCAGCAGCGCCCACGGACAGGGGCGCCTACCTTCGGAGCAGTTCTTC
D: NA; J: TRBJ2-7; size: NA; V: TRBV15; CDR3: CATSTVGSRRYEQYF; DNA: TGTGCCACCAGCACAGTAGGGAGCAGACGCTACGAGCAGTACTTC
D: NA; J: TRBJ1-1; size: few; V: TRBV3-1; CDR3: CASSHSGSSTEAFF; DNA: TGTGCCAGCAGCCATTCCGGGAGTAGCACTGAAGCTTTCTTT